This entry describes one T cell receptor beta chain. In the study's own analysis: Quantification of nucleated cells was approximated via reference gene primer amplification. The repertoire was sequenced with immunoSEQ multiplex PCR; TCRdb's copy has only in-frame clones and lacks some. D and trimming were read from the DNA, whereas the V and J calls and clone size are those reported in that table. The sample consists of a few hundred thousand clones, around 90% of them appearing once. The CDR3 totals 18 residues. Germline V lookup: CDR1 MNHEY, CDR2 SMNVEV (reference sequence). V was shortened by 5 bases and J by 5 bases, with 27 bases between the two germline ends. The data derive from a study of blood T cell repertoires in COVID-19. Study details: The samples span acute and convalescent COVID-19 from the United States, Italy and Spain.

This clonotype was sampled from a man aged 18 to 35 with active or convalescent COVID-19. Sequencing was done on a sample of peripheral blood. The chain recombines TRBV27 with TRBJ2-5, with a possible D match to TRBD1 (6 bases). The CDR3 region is CASSPQGKSVRVAETQYF. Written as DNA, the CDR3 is TGTGCCAGCAGTCCCCAGGGGAAGTCTGTACGGGTAGCGGAGACCCAGTACTTC.